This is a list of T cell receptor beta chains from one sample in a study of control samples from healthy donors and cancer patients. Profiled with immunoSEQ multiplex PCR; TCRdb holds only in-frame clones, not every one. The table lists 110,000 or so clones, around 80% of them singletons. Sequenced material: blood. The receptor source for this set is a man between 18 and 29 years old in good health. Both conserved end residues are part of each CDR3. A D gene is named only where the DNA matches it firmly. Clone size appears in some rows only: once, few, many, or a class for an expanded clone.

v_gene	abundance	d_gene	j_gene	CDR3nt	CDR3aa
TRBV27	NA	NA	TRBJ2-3	TGTGCCAGCGGGGCTAGCACAGATACGCAGTATTTT	CASGASTDTQYF
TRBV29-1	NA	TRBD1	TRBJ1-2	TGCAGCGTGGGACTGACAGGGACGGTTGGCTACACCTTC	CSVGLTGTVGYTF
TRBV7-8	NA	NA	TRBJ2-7	TGTGCCAGCAGCTTAGGATTCGGGTTCCCCTACGAGCAGTACTTC	CASSLGFGFPYEQYF
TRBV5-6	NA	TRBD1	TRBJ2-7	TGTGCCAGCAGCCTGGACAGGACCTGGTCCTACGAGCAGTACTTC	CASSLDRTWSYEQYF
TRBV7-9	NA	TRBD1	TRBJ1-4	TGTGCCAGCAGCCCCCCGACAGGGAGTAATGAAAAACTGTTTTTT	CASSPPTGSNEKLFF
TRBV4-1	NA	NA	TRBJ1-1	TGCGCCAGCAGCCTCGGGGGAAGGACTGAAGCTTTCTTT	CASSLGGRTEAFF
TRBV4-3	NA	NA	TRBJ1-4	TGCGCCAGCAGCCAATCAGGGAATAATGAAAAACTGTTTTTT	CASSQSGNNEKLFF
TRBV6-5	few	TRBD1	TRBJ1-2	TGTGCCAGCAGTACAGGGGGCAGGGCGGAAACCTTC	CASSTGGRAETF
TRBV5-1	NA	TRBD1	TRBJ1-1	TGCGCCAGCAGTAGGACAGGGGGCATGAACACTGAAGCTTTCTTT	CASSRTGGMNTEAFF
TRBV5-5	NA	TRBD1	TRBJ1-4	TGTGCCAGCAGCAGGGCAGGGGGTCGTGAAAAACTGTTTTTT	CASSRAGGREKLFF
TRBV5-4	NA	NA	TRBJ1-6	TGTGCCAGCAGCTACGGACAGTACTATAATTCACCCCTCCACTTT	CASSYGQYYNSPLHF
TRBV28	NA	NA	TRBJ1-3	TGTGCCAGCAAATTTCCGGGAGGAAGCTCTGGAAACACCATATATTTT	CASKFPGGSSGNTIYF
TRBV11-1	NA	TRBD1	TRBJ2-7	TGTGCCAGCAGCTTAACACCGGGACAGGGGTTCAACGAGCAGTACTTC	CASSLTPGQGFNEQYF
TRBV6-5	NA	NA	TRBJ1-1	TGTGCCAGCAGTTACGGGCCCCAGATGAACACTGAAGCTTTCTTT	CASSYGPQMNTEAFF
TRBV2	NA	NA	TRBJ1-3	TGTGCCAGCAGCCTTACCCGGGCCATAATCAGCGGAAACACCATATATTTT	CASSLTRAIISGNTIYF
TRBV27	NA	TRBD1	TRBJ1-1	TGTGCCAGCGAACCATACCAGGGGGCGAACACTGAAGCTTTCTTT	CASEPYQGANTEAFF
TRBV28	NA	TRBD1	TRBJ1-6	TGTGCCAGCAGTTTATCCGGGACAGGGGGATATAATTCACCCCTCCACTTT	CASSLSGTGGYNSPLHF
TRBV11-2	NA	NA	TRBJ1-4	TGTGCCAGCAGCCATGGACAGATTTCCGTTAATGAAAAACTGTTTTTT	CASSHGQISVNEKLFF
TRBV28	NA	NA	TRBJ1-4	TGTGCCAGCAGTTTCCCCCGGACAGCCCAAACAACTAATGAAAAACTGTTTTTT	CASSFPRTAQTTNEKLFF
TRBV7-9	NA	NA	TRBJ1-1	TGTGCCAGCAGCTGCTGTAAAGCTTTCTTT	CASSCCKAFF
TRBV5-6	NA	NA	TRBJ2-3	TGTGCCAGCAGCCGGGCGTCCAGGACCACAGATACGCAGTATTTT	CASSRASRTTDTQYF
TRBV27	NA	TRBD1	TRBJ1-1	TGTGCCAGCAGTTTCTCAGGGGACAGGGTGGGGGGTAACACTGAAGCTTTCTTT	CASSFSGDRVGGNTEAFF
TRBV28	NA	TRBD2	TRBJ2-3	TGTGCCAGCAGTTTCTGGGCCCGGGGGGGAAGAACAGATACGCAGTATTTT	CASSFWARGGRTDTQYF
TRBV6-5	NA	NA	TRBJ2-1	TGTGCCAGCAGTTACTCCGTTTGGAATAATGAGCAGTTCTTC	CASSYSVWNNEQFF
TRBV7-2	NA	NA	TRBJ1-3	TGTGCCAGCAGCCCTCCGACGGTGTCAGGAAACACCATATATTTT	CASSPPTVSGNTIYF
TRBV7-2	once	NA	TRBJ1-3	TGTGCCAGCAGCTTAAAGGTTGGGGCACCCCTTTTTGGGAACACCATATATTTT	CASSLKVGAPLFGNTIYF
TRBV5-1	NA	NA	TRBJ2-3	TGCGCCAGCAGCTTCAACGAGGGAGATACGCAGTATTTT	CASSFNEGDTQYF
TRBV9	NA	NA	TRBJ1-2	TGTGCCAGCAGCCCAGGGACAACCAACTATGGCTACACCTTC	CASSPGTTNYGYTF
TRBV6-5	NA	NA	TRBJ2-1	TGTGCCAGCAGTTACTCGGGTTCTACGGCCTACAATGAGCAGTTCTTC	CASSYSGSTAYNEQFF
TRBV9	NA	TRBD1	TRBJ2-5	TGTGCCAGCAGCGTAGAGAACAGGGGCGGGACCCAGTACTTC	CASSVENRGGTQYF
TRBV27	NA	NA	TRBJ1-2	TGTGCCAGCAGTTTAAGCCGGACGGTCGCGGGGGGCTACACCTTC	CASSLSRTVAGGYTF
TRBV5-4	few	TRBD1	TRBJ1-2	TGTGCCAGCAGCTGGGGACAGGGGCAGTACGGCTACACCTTC	CASSWGQGQYGYTF
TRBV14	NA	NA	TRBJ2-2	TGTGCCAGCAGCCAAGTGGGGGGAGGCACCGGGGAGCTGTTTTTT	CASSQVGGGTGELFF
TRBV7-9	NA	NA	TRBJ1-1	TGTGCCAGCAGCTCCCGGGACGGAATGAACACTGAAGCTTTCTTT	CASSSRDGMNTEAFF
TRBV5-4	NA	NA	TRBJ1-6	TGTGCCAGCAGCCTACAGGGTCAGCACCGCAGCTCACCCCTCCACTTT	CASSLQGQHRSSPLHF
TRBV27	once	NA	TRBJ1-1	TGTGCCAGCAGTTTATCTGGAGGGGGCACTGAAGCTTTCTTT	CASSLSGGGTEAFF
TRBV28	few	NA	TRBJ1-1	TGTGCCAGCAGTTTGCGACAGAGAACAACTGAAGCTTTCTTT	CASSLRQRTTEAFF
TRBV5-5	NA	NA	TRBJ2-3	TGTGCCAGCAGCTTGGGACTGCCGGTCGGAGGCACAGATACGCAGTATTTT	CASSLGLPVGGTDTQYF
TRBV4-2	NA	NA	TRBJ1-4	TGTGCCAGCAGCCAAGAAGGCAGCTCGAGAGAAAAACTGTTTTTT	CASSQEGSSREKLFF
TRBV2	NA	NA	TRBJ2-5	TGTGCCAGCAGTGATCCCAGACAAGGGACCCAGTACTTC	CASSDPRQGTQYF
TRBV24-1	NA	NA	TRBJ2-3	TGTGCCACCAGTGATGTTGACAGTCTGACGCCAGATACGCAGTATTTT	CATSDVDSLTPDTQYF
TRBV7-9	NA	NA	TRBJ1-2	TGTGCCAGCAGCTCGGGACTCACTAACTATGGCTACACCTTC	CASSSGLTNYGYTF
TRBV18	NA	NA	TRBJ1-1	TGTGCCAGCTCACCACCGAACACTGAAGCTTTCTTT	CASSPPNTEAFF
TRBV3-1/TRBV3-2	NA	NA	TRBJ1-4	TGTGCCAGCAGCCAAGTGCCTGGACCGCTAAATGAAAAACTGTTTTTT	CASSQVPGPLNEKLFF
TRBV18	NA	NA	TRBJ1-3	TGTGCCAGCTCTCCCCAGGGGAACACCATATATTTT	CASSPQGNTIYF
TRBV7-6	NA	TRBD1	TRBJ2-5	TGTGCCAGCAGCGGGGGACAGATAAGAGAGACCCAGTACTTC	CASSGGQIRETQYF
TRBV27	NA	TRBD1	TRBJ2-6	TGTGCCAGCAGACCTCACCGGACAGGGGGAGCTGGGGCCAACGTCCTGACTTTC	CASRPHRTGGAGANVLTF